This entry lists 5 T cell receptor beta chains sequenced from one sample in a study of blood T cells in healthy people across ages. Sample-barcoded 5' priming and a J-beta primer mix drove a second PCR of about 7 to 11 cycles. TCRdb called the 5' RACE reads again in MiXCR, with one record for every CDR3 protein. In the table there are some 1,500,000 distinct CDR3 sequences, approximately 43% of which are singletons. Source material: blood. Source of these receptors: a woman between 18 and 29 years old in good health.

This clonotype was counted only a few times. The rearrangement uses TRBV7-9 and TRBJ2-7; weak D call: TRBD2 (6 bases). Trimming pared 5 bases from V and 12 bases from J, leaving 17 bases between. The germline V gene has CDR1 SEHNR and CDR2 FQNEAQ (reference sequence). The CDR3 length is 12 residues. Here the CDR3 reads CASSPLAQRLYF. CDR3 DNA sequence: TGTGCCAGCAGCCCACTAGCTCAGAGGTTGTACTTC. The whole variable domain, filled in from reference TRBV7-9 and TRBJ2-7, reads DTGVSQNPRHKITKRGQNVTFRCDPISEHNRLYWYRQTLGQGPEFLTYFQNEAQLEKSRLLSDRFSAERPKGSFSTLEIQRTEQGDSAMYLCASSPLAQRLYFGPGTRLTVT.

CDR3 nucleotide sequence: TGTGCCAGCAACCCGGAAGACAGGGTCACTGAAGCTTTCTTT. Translation gives CASNPEDRVTEAFF. V and J are TRBV9 and TRBJ1-1, with 7 positions matching TRBD1. The trim removed 6 bases at V and 4 bases at J, leaving 9 bases unmatched. Germline loops: CDR1 SGDLS, CDR2 YYNGEE. This CDR3 has 14 residues.

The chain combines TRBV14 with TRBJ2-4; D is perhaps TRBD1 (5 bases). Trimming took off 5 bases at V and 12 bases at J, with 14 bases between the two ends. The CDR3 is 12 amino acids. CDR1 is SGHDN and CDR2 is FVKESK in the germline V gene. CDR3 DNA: TGTGCCAGCAGCAAAGGGGTCAGCGCTCAGTACTTC. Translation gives CASSKGVSAQYF.

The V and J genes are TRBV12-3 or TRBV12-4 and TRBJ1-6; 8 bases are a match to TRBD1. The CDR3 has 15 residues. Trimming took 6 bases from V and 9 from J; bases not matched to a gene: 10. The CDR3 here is CASRYDRGGPSPLHF. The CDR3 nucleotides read TGTGCCAGCAGATACGACAGGGGAGGCCCTTCACCCCTCCACTTT.

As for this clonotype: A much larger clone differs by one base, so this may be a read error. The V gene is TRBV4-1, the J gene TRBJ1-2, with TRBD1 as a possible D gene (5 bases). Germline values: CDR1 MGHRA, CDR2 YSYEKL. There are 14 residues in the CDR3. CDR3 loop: CASSQGTGDYSYTF. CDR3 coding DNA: TGCGCCAGCAGCCAAGGAACAGGCGACTATAGCTACACCTTC.